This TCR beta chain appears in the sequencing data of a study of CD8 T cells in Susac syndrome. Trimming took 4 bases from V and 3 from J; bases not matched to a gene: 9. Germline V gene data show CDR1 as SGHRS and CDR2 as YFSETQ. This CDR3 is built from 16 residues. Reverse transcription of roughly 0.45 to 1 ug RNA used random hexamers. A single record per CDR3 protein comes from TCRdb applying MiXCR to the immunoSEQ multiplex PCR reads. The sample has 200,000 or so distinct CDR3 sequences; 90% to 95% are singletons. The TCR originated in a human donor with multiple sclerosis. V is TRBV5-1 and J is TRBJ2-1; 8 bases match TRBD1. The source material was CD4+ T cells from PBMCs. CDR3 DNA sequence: TGCGCCAGCAGCGAGGGTACAGGGGGATTCTACAATGAGCAGTTCTTC. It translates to CASSEGTGGFYNEQFF.